These T cell receptor beta chains were read from a single sample in a study of T cell repertoires in cytomegalovirus infection. These TCRs' antigens remain unknown. TCRdb reanalysed the reads using MiXCR and keeps one entry per CDR3 protein. The sample lists approximately 70,000 distinct CDR3 sequences, 22% occurring once. Sequencing was done on a sample of PBMCs, sequenced either directly or after in vitro stimulation (not recorded which). Source of these receptors: a human donor in good health (CMV status not recorded). Some clones in this sample may be carry-over from other donors' samples. Both conserved end residues are part of each CDR3. D genes are given only for firm matches. Not all rows give a size; the values are once, few, many and, for expanded clones, a class.

d_gene: -
abundance: many
v_gene: TRBV11-2
j_gene: TRBJ1-1
CDR3nt: TGTGCCAGCAGCTTAGGGTTCGGGGTCATGAACACTGAAGCTTTCTTT
CDR3aa: CASSLGFGVMNTEAFF

d_gene: -
abundance: few
v_gene: TRBV7-6
j_gene: TRBJ2-5
CDR3nt: TGTGCCAGCAGCTTAGGAGGTCGTTGGGAAGAGACCCAGTACTTC
CDR3aa: CASSLGGRWEETQYF

d_gene: -
abundance: -
v_gene: TRBV19
j_gene: TRBJ2-5
CDR3nt: TGTGCCAGTAGTATGAGACATGGGGGACAAGAGACCCAGTACTTC
CDR3aa: CASSMRHGGQETQYF

d_gene: TRBD2
abundance: -
v_gene: TRBV11-3
j_gene: TRBJ2-4
CDR3nt: TGTGCCAGCAGCGACCGACTAGCGGAGAAGAGTAACATTCAGTACTTC
CDR3aa: CASSDRLAEKSNIQYF

d_gene: -
abundance: many
v_gene: TRBV2
j_gene: TRBJ1-1
CDR3nt: TGTGCCAGCAGTGATGCCGGGCAGGGGAAAACTGAAGCTTTCTTT
CDR3aa: CASSDAGQGKTEAFF

d_gene: TRBD1
abundance: -
v_gene: TRBV29-1
j_gene: TRBJ1-5
CDR3nt: TGCAGCGTTGTGACAGGGGGGAAAGGACAGCCCCAGCATTTT
CDR3aa: CSVVTGGKGQPQHF

d_gene: -
abundance: -
v_gene: TRBV7-3
j_gene: TRBJ2-3
CDR3nt: TGTGCCAGCAGCTTAACGTCAGCGTCGGGGAGACTCACAGATACGCAGTATTTT
CDR3aa: CASSLTSASGRLTDTQYF

d_gene: -
abundance: -
v_gene: TRBV7-2
j_gene: TRBJ1-5
CDR3nt: TGTGCCAGCAGCTTAATGGCTCAGCCCCAGCATTTT
CDR3aa: CASSLMAQPQHF

d_gene: TRBD2
abundance: many
v_gene: TRBV6-2/TRBV6-3
j_gene: TRBJ2-1
CDR3nt: TGTGCCAGCAGTTTTAGCGGGAGAGGGAATGAGCAGTTCTTC
CDR3aa: CASSFSGRGNEQFF

d_gene: -
abundance: -
v_gene: TRBV7-2
j_gene: TRBJ2-7
CDR3nt: TGTGCCAGCAGCTTAAGCCTCTACGAGCAGTACTTC
CDR3aa: CASSLSLYEQYF

d_gene: -
abundance: few
v_gene: TRBV18
j_gene: TRBJ1-1
CDR3nt: TGTGCCTCGACACTTCTCCGAGCCACTGAAGCTTTCTTT
CDR3aa: CASTLLRATEAFF